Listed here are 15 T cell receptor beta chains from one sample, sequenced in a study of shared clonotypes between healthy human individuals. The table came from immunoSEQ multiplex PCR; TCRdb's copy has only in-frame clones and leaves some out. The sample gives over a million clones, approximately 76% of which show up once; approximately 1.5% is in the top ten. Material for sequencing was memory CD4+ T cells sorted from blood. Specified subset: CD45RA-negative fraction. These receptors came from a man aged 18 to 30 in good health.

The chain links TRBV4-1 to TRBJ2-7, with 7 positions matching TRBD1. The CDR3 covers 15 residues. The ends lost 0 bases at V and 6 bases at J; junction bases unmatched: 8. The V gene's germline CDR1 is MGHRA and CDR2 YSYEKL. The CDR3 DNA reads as TGCGCCAGCAGCCAAGATTCCGACAGGGTCTCCGAGCAGTACTTC. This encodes CASSQDSDRVSEQYF.

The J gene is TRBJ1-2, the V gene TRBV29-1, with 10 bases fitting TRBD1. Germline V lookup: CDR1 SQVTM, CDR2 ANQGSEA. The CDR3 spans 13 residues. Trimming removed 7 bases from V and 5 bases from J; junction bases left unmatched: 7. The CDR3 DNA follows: TGCAGCGGGACTGGGACAGGGGCTTATGGCTACACCTTC. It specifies CSGTGTGAYGYTF.

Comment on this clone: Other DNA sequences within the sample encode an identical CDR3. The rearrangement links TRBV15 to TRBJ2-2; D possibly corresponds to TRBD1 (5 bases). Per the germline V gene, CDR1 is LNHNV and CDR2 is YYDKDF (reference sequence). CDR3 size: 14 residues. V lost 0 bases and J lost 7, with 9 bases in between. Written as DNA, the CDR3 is TGTGCCACCAGCAGAGATCTAGGGGTCGGGGAGCTGTTTTTT. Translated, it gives CATSRDLGVGELFF.

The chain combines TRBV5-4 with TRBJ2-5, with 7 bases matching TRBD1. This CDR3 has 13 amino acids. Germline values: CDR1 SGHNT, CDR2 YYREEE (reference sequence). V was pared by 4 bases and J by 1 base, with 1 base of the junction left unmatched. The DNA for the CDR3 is TGTGCCAGCAGCACAGGGGTCCAAGAGACCCAGTACTTC. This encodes CASSTGVQETQYF.

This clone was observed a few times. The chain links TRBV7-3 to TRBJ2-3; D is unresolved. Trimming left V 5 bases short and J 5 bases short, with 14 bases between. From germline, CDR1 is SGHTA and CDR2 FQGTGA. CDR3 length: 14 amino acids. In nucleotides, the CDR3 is TGTGCCAGCAGCCAGGCCCGGGTGGGAGATACGCAGTATTTT. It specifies CASSQARVGDTQYF.

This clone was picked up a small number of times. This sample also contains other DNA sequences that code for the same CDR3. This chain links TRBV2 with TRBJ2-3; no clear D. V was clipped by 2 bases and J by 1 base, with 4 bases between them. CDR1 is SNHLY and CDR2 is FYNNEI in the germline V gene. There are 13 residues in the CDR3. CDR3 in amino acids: CASSELGTDTQYF. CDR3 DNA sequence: TGTGCCAGCAGTGAATTGGGCACAGATACGCAGTATTTT.

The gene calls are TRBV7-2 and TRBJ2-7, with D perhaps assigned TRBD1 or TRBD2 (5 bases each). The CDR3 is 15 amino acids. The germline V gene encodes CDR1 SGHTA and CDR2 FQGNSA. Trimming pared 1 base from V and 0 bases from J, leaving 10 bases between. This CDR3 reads CASSLGGSPSYEQYF. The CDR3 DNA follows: TGTGCCAGCAGCTTAGGGGGGAGCCCCTCCTACGAGCAGTACTTC.

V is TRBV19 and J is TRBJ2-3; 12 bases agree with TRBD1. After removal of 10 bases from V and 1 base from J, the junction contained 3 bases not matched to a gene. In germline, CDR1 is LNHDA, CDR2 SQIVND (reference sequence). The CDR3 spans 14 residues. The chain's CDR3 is CATRDRGRTDTQYF. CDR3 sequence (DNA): TGTGCCACCCGGGACAGGGGGCGCACAGATACGCAGTATTTT.

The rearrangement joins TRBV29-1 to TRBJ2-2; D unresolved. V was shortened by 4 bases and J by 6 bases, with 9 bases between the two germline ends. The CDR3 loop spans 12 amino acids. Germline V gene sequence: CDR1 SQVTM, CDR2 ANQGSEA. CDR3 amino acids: CSVGSRPGELFF. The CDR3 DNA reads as TGCAGCGTTGGATCCAGGCCCGGGGAGCTGTTTTTT.

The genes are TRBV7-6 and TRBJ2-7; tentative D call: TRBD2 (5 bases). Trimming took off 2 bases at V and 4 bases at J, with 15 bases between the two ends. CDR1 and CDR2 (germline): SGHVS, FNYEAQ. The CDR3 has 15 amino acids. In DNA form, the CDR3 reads TGTGCCAGCAGCTTAATGAGGGTCGACGGATACGAGCAGTACTTC. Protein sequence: CASSLMRVDGYEQYF.

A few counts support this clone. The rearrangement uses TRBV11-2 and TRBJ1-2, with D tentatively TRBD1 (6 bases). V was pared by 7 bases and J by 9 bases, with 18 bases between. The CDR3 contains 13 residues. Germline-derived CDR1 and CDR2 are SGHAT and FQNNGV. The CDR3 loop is CASNRDGYVSYTF. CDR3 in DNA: TGTGCCAGCAACAGGGACGGCTACGTAAGCTACACCTTC.

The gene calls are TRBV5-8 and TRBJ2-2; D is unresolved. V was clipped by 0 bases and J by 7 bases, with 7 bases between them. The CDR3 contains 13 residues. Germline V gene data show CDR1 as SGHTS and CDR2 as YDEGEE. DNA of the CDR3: TGTGCCAGCAGCTTGGATTACGGCGGGGAGCTGTTTTTT. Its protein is CASSLDYGGELFF.

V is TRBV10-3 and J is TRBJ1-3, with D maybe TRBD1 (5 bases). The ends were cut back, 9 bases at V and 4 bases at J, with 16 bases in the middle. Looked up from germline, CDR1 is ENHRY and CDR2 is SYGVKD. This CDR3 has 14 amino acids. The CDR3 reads CAIQSGTTGNTIYF. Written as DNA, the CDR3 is TGTGCCATACAATCCGGGACCACAGGAAACACCATATATTTT.

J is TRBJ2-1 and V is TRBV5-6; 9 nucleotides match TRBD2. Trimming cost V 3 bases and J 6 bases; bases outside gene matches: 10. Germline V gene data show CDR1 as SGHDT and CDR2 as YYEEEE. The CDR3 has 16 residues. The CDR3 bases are TGTGCCAGCAGCTCGTTGGGTAGCGGGGGAATCAATGAGCAGTTCTTC. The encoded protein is CASSSLGSGGINEQFF.

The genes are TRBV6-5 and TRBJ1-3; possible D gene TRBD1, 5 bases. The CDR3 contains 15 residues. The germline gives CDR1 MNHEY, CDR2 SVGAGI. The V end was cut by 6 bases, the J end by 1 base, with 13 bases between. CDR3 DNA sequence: TGTGCCAGCAGGAGTACCCGGGGGTCTGGAAACACCATATATTTT. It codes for CASRSTRGSGNTIYF.